This entry describes one T cell receptor (beta chain). Its specificity is not known. Trimming shortened V by 3 bases and J by 1 base, and 10 bases separated the two germline ends. The CDR3 has 14 amino acids. Germline assignment: CDR1 SGHDT and CDR2 YYEEEE. What was sequenced were expressed TCRB transcripts, since all of the isolated RNA had been reverse transcribed. Measured with immunoSEQ multiplex PCR; TCRdb has only the in-frame clones, and not every one. The sample lists roughly 150,000 clones; about 9.1% were seen once. This entry is derived from a study of beta chain features in type 1 diabetes. Study in general: The patients were much like the healthy donors in age, gender and cell yields.

The study, taken as a whole, reports: Type 1 diabetes patients had moderately but significantly shorter TCRB CDR3s in all four CD4+ subsets. A cDNA-based sequencing approach could over-represent cells with high TCR expression.

Sequencing input: central memory CD4+ T cells from blood. The chain employs TRBV5-6 and TRBJ1-1; D is possibly TRBD1 (6 bases). This sequence originates from a woman younger than 30 in good health. DNA for the CDR3: TGTGCCAGCAGCTCTCAGGGGAGGAACACTGAAGCTTTCTTT. This gives the protein CASSSQGRNTEAFF.